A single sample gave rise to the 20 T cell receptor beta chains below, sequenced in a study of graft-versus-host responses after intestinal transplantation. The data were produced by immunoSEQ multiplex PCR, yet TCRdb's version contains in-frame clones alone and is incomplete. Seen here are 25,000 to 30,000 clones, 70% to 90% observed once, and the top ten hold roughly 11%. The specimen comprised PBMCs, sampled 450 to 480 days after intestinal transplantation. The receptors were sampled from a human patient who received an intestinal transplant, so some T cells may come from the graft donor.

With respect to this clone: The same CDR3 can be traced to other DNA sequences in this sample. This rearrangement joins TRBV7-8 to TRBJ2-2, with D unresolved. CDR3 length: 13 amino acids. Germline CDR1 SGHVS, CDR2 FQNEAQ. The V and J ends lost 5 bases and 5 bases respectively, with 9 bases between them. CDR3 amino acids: CASSLGGTGELFF. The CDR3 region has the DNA TGTGCCAGCAGCCTGGGTGGGACCGGGGAGCTGTTTTTT.

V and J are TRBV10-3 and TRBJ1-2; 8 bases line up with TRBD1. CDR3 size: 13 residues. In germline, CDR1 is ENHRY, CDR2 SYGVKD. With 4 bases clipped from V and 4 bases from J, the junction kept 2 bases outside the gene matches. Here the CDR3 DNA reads TGTGCCATCAGTGGACAGGGGACCTATGGCTACACCTTC. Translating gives CAISGQGTYGYTF.

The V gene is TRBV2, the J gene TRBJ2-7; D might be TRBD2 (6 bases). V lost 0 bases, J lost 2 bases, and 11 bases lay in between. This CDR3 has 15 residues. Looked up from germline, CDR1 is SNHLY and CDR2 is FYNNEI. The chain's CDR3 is CASSEASGSPYEQYF. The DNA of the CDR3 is TGTGCCAGCAGTGAAGCCAGCGGGTCCCCCTACGAGCAGTACTTC.

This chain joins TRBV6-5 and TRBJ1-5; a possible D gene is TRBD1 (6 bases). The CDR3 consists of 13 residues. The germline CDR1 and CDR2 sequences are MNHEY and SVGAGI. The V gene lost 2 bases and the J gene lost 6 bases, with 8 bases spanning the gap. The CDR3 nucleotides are TGTGCCAGCAGTTACGGGGGCGCTCAGCCCCAGCATTTT. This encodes CASSYGGAQPQHF.

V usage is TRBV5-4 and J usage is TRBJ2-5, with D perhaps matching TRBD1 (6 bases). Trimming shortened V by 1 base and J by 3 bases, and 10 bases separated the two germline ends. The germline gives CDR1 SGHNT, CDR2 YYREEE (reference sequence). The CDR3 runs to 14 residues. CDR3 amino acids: CASSLWNREETQYF. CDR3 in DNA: TGTGCCAGCAGCTTGTGGAACAGGGAAGAGACCCAGTACTTC. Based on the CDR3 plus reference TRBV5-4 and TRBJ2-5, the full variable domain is ETGVTQSPTHLIKTRGQQVTLRCSSQSGHNTVSWYQQALGQGPQFIFQYYREEENGRGNFPPRFSGLQFPNYSSELNVNALELDDSALYLCASSLWNREETQYFGPGTRLLVL.

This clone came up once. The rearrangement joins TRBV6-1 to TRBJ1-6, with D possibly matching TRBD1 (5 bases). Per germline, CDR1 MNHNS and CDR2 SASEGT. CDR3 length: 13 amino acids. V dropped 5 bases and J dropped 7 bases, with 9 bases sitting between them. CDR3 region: CASSQGGNSPLHF. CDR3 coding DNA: TGTGCCAGCAGTCAGGGTGGGAATTCACCCCTCCACTTT.

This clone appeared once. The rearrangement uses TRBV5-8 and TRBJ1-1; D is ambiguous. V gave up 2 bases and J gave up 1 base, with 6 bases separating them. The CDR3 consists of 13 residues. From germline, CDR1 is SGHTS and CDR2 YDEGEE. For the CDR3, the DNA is TGTGCCAGCAGCTTCGACCAGAACACTGAAGCTTTCTTT. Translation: CASSFDQNTEAFF.

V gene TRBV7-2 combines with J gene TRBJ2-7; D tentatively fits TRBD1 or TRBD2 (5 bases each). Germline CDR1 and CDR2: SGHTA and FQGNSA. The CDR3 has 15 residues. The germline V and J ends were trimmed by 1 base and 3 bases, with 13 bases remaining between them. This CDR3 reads CASSLGRGRIYEQYF. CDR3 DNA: TGTGCCAGCAGCTTAGGTAGGGGACGCATCTACGAGCAGTACTTC.

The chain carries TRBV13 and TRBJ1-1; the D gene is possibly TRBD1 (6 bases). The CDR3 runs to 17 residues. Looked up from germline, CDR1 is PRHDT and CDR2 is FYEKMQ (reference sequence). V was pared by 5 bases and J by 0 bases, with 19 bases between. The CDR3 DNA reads TGTGCCAGCAGCATAACCGGGACACTCTCCCTGAACACTGAAGCTTTCTTT. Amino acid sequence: CASSITGTLSLNTEAFF.

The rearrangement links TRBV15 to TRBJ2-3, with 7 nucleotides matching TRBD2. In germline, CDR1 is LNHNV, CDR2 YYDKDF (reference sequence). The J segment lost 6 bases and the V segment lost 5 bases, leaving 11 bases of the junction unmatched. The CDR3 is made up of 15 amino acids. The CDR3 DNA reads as TGTGCCACCAGCCTCCGACTAGCCCTAAGTGATACGCAGTATTTT. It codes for CATSLRLALSDTQYF.

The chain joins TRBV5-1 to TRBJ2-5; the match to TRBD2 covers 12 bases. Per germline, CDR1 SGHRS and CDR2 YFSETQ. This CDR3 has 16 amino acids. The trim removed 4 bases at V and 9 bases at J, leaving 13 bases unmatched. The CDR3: CASSPRLAGGAWAQYF. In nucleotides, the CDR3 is TGCGCCAGCAGCCCCCGCCTAGCGGGAGGGGCGTGGGCCCAGTACTTC.

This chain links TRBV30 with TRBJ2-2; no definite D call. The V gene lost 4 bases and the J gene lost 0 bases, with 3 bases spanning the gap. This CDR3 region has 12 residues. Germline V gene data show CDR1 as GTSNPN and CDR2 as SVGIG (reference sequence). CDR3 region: CAWTANTGELFF. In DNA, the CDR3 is TGTGCCTGGACGGCGAACACCGGGGAGCTGTTTTTT.

Here the CDR3 DNA reads TGTGCCAGCAGCGGGAGGACAGGGGGGTACAATGAGCAGTTCTTC. It encodes CASSGRTGGYNEQFF. The rearrangement joins TRBV7-9 to TRBJ2-1, with TRBD1 matching over 10 bases. Trimming removed 5 bases from V and 4 bases from J; junction bases left unmatched: 5. Germline values: CDR1 SEHNR, CDR2 FQNEAQ (reference sequence). The CDR3 spans 15 residues.

CDR3 amino acids: CASSLVAGSTDTQYF. The CDR3 coding sequence is TGCGCCAGCAGCTTGGTAGCGGGGAGCACAGATACGCAGTATTTT. The chain has TRBV5-1 and TRBJ2-3; TRBD2 matches at 8 bases. Trimming took 0 bases from V and 0 from J; bases not matched to a gene: 0. The CDR3 totals 15 residues. Germline V CDR1 and CDR2: SGHRS, YFSETQ.

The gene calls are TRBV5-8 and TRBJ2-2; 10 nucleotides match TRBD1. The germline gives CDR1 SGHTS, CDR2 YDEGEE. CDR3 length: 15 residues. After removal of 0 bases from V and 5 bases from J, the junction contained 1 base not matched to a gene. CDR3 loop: CASSLGDRGTGELFF. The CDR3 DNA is TGTGCCAGCAGCTTGGGGGACAGGGGAACCGGGGAGCTGTTTTTT.

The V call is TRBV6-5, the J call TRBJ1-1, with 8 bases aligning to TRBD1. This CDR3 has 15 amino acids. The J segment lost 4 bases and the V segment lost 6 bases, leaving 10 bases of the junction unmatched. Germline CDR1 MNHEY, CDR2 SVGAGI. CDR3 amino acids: CASSLSGGKATEAFF. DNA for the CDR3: TGTGCCAGCAGCCTCTCAGGGGGCAAGGCCACTGAAGCTTTCTTT.

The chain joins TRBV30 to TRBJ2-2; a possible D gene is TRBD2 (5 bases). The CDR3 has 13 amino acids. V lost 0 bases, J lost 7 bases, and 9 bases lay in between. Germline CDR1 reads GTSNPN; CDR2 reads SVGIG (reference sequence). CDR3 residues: CAWSVSGSGELFF. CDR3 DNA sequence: TGTGCCTGGAGTGTTTCGGGGAGCGGGGAGCTGTTTTTT.

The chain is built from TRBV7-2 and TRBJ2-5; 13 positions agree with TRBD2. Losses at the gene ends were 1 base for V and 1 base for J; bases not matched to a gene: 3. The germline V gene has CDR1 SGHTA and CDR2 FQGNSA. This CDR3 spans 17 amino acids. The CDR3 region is CASSLGGLAGPQETQYF. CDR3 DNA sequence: TGTGCCAGCAGCTTAGGGGGACTAGCGGGGCCCCAAGAGACCCAGTACTTC.

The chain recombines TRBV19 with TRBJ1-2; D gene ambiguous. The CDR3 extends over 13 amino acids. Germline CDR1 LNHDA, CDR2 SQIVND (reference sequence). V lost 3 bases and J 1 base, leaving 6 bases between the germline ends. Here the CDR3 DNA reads TGTGCCAGTAGTATTGGGAATAACTATGGCTACACCTTC. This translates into CASSIGNNYGYTF. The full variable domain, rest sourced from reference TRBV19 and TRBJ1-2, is DGGITQSPKYLFRKEGQNVTLSCEQNLNHDAMYWYRQDPGQGLRLIYYSQIVNDFQKGDIAEGYSVSREKKESFPLTVTSAQKNPTAFYLCASSIGNNYGYTFGSGTRLTVV.

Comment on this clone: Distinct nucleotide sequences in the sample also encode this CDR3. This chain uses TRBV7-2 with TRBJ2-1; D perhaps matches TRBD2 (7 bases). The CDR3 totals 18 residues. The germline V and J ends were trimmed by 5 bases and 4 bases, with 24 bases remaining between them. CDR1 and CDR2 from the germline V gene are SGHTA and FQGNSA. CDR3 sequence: CASSPWGGQVGPYNEQFF. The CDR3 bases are TGTGCCAGCAGCCCTTGGGGGGGGCAAGTGGGACCTTACAATGAGCAGTTCTTC.